This entry concerns a single TCR beta chain. The CDR3 extends over 15 amino acids. The germline V gene has CDR1 ENHRY and CDR2 SYGVKD. Between the trimmed V and J ends, which lost 4 bases and 6 bases, there was a span of 15 bases. The assay was immunoSEQ multiplex PCR, and TCRdb's table has in-frame clones only and misses some. This table holds roughly 40,000 clones, around 90% found once. This specimen belongs to a study of T cell changes during pregnancy in multiple sclerosis. This clonotype was obtained from a female donor with multiple sclerosis, enrolled in a pregnancy study. The rearrangement uses TRBV10-3 and TRBJ2-2; D remains ambiguous. The material was CD4+ T cells from peripheral blood mononuclear cells, obtained in the third trimester of pregnancy. CDR3 sequence (DNA): TGTGCCATCAGTGCGAGGCCTCCCCCCCCCGGGGAGCTGTTTTTT. It translates to CAISARPPPPGELFF.